The entry below describes one T cell receptor (beta chain). Its antigen is unknown. Only in-frame clones appear in the TCRdb table, and some are missing; sequencing was by immunoSEQ multiplex PCR. The data show tens of thousands of clones, with 70% to 85% seen just once and roughly 25% held by the top ten. Trimming removed 5 bases at V and 2 bases at J, with 19 bases between. Germline V gives CDR1 SGHDT, CDR2 YYEEEE. The CDR3 runs 16 residues. This sample is drawn from a study of vaccination effects on CD4 cells after COVID-19. At the level of the study: Sample donation by two convalescent patients took place 16 days and one week before vaccination. Whole-study results and caveats: After vaccination, at late timepoints, clones induced by infection and by vaccine contracted markedly.

Culture proceeded for under twelve days, and CD4+ T cells were then isolated. Documented for the person is a PCR-confirmed SARS-CoV-2 infection occurring between March and December 2020. Fresh IL-2-containing medium replaced half the medium on days 3 and 7. Specimen: CD4+ T cells from PBMCs cultured without peptide, collected before COVID-19 vaccination. The TCR sequence derives from a human donor who had a prior SARS-CoV-2 infection. V and J are TRBV5-6 and TRBJ1-2; no definite D call. In DNA form, the CDR3 reads TGTGCCAGCAGTCAGAGAGGCGGACGGACCAACTATGGCTACACCTTC. Translating gives CASSQRGGRTNYGYTF. Full variable domain (missing parts from reference TRBV5-6 and TRBJ1-2): DAGVTQSPTHLIKTRGQQVTLRCSPKSGHDTVSWYQQALGQGPQFIFQYYEEEERQRGNFPDRFSGHQFPNYSSELNVNALLLGDSALYLCASSQRGGRTNYGYTFGSGTRLTVV.